This T cell receptor (beta chain) originates from a study of regulatory T cells in long-lasting Graves disease (dated by TCRdb to the early 2020s). Broadly, across the study: Antithyroid drugs had been taken for less than 3 months by newly diagnosed Graves' disease patients. A total of around 33 samples were covered by TCR sequencing, comprising approximately 13 persistent and about 20 newly diagnosed Graves' disease patients. The study was registered as a clinical trial and conducted in China. Patients with persistent Graves' disease were compared with patients with newly diagnosed Graves' disease using TCR sequencing and RNA sequencing of peripheral blood.

According to the study, the label for this sample's time point signals: newly diagnosed GD, antithyroid drugs for less than 3 months. RNA was extracted from PBMCs in TRIzol for both TCR sequencing and RNA sequencing. Graves' disease was diagnosed according to American Thyroid Association guidelines. Patients were recruited from an endocrinology department in Xi'an, China. Each patient gave approximately 10 milliliters of peripheral blood, collected in an EDTA anticoagulant tube. Ficoll Paque Plus density gradient separation was used to isolate PBMCs, and no additional T cell sorting was done. An Agilent 2100 Bioanalyzer and agarose gel were used to check RNA quality, and a NanoDrop 2000 was used to measure RNA concentration. The research as a whole found: TRBV28, TRBJ1-2 and TRBJ2-5 were preferentially used in persistent disease, while TRBV20-1 and TRBJ2-1 were favored in newly diagnosed disease. Patients with persistent disease shared more public clonotypes (approximately 2,500) than newly diagnosed patients did (about 1,000). Sequencing and analysis were limited to the TCR beta chain. The authors noted that the small sample size was a limitation that may lower accuracy. Persistent Graves' disease patients showed lower TCR Shannon entropy and fewer highly expanded clones than newly diagnosed patients, suggesting clonal expansion. Peripheral blood alone was examined, since thyroid tissue, which constituted the primary lesion, could not be accessed.

The library was built by means of multiplex PCR. Sequenced on an Illumina HiSeq 4000. To build TCR beta libraries, CDR3 regions were amplified by Arm-PCR using iRepertoire HTBI primers. PCR products were gel purified before sequencing. The authors' analysis ran thus. Gene usage analysis of CDR3 amino acid clonotypes relied on the approximately 60 TRBV and about 15 TRBJ segments identified across samples. COPE and FqMerger were used to merge the filtered high-quality paired reads into contigs. BLAST was used to align contigs to the IMGT TRBV, TRBD and TRBJ reference genes, and CDR3 was defined following IMGT. Highly expanded clones were defined as clonotypes with a frequency above 0.1%. Shannon entropy served as the measure of repertoire diversity, while the Gini coefficient captured V-J evenness. A clonotype found in more than one individual was treated as public. The public reads were reanalyzed by TCRdb: fastp trimming at Q25, MiXCR alignment, in-frame beta chains only. Each CDR3 protein gets just one entry, which takes the most common genes and DNA from the rows behind it. Here the V and J calls rest on TCRdb's processing, not on the authors' analysis. The sample data list approximately 350,000 distinct CDR3 sequences, and about 17% of these were observed just once. 20% of the sample rests with the top ten.

Counted from cysteine to phenylalanine, this CDR3 has 14 amino acids. The retained sequence is limited to the CDR3, 42 bases, with the frame set at the first base. From a lookup of the germline V gene, CDR1 and CDR2 are MDHEN and SYDVKM. Points on this clonotype: Its target antigen remains unknown. A single base separates this from a much larger clone, so it may be a read error.

A further study also used this sample, focusing on T cells in Graves' hyperthyroidism and ophthalmopathy. That second publication adds: Stable Graves' hyperthyroidism was defined as the absence of progression to ophthalmopathy over 18 months of follow-up. Hyperthyroidism patients were aged 18 to 65 years and newly diagnosed, with disease duration of less than 2 months. The study excluded patients with uncontrolled infections, other autoimmune diseases, pregnancy or lactation. Diagnoses relied on clinical symptoms, serum thyroxine and TRAb, thyroid ultrasound and orbital computed tomography. For the first round of RT-PCR on the TCR CDR3, the HTBI primer set was used together with the Qiagen OneStep RT-PCR kit. Most expanded thyroid clonotypes (frequency above 0.001) were also detected in blood, suggesting blood repertoires may reflect thyroid immune responses. A model built on a 13 V-J signature distinguished ophthalmopathy from stable hyperthyroidism, reaching roughly 88% sensitivity and about 81% specificity in cross-validation and 80%/75% in testing. In validation, the model predicted progression to ophthalmopathy with 55% to 71% sensitivity and 72% to 85% specificity, a median of 6.5 months before onset. A discovery cohort of about a hundred patients, 43 with Graves' ophthalmopathy and 55 to 60 with stable Graves' hyperthyroidism, was used to find distinguishing TCR V-J signatures. An independent validation cohort of around 19 hyperthyroidism patients and 15 or so patients who later progressed to ophthalmopathy tested prospective prediction of ophthalmopathy. For training and testing, the 80 to 100 patients in the discovery cohort were randomly divided in a 7:3 ratio. Thyroid tissue and blood T-cell repertoires from more than 5 Graves' hyperthyroidism patients were also compared in the study. Following sampling, methimazole starting at 30 mg daily was given to hyperthyroidism patients, and high-dose intravenous methylprednisolone was given to ophthalmopathy patients. Libraries were constructed in a second round of multiplex PCR, after which size selection and purification were performed. Libraries were sequenced paired-end with 100 bp reads on an Illumina HiSeq2000. Raw data were processed with SOAPnuke, discarding reads with adapters, uncalled bases, mean Phred below 15, or no exact constant-primer or identifier match. COPE v1.2.5 was used to merge high-quality paired reads, and clonotypes were defined as unique nucleotide sequences. Clonotypes were aligned to IMGT TRBV, TRBD and TRBJ reference segments using MiTCR v1.1. The analysis was restricted to V-J combinations with a frequency above 0.0001, which together covered roughly 99% of the repertoires. A TCS score was defined as the ratio between F50 (clonal expansion) and ExV (chaos), using BLOSUM62-based TCRdist between CDR3 peptides within each V-J. Welch's t-statistics and random forest reduced around 550 V-J features to some 14, which were used in a naive Bayes classifier (R e1071). Sample size was not statistically predetermined, and investigators were not blinded to group allocation. The paper describes TCR Vbeta CDR3 sequencing of 135 peripheral blood samples, made up of fewer than 50 ophthalmopathy patients, some 80 hyperthyroidism patients and 17 progressor patients.

The chain couples TRBV28 to TRBJ2-7, and 9 bases in between align with TRBD2. The sample in question was peripheral blood mononuclear cells (PBMCs), obtained at new diagnosis, from a patient treated with antithyroid drugs. The TCR comes from a young woman with Graves disease. Donor details come from another sample of the same person, matched by shared clones. CDR3 protein: CASGNGLAGSEQCF. The DNA sequence reads TGTGCCAGCGGAAACGGCCTAGCGGGATCCGAGCAGTGCTTC.